Each of the 10 T cell receptor beta chains below was sequenced from the same sample in a study of siplizumab effects on memory and regulatory T cells. The assay was immunoSEQ multiplex PCR, and TCRdb's table has in-frame clones only and misses some. This table holds 90,000 to 120,000 clones, just over 90% found once. The source material was Tregs sorted from blood. Receptors were obtained from a human donor in good health.

This chain joins TRBV28 and TRBJ2-7, with D perhaps matching TRBD2 (5 bases). V lost 6 bases and J lost 2, with 17 bases in between. This CDR3 has 15 residues. Germline V gene sequence: CDR1 MDHEN, CDR2 SYDVKM. The chain's CDR3 is CASSPHGLFAYEQYF. In DNA form, the CDR3 reads TGTGCCAGCAGCCCTCACGGACTGTTTGCCTACGAGCAGTACTTC.

CDR3 loop: CASSLRRDYGYTF. CDR3 nucleotides: TGTGCCAGCAGTTTACGGAGGGACTATGGCTACACCTTC. This chain uses TRBV27 with TRBJ1-2, with D unclear. CDR3 length equals 13 residues. Deletions cut 2 bases from V and 3 bases from J, with 7 bases between. Looked up from germline, CDR1 is MNHEY and CDR2 is SMNVEV (reference sequence).

The V call is TRBV19, the J call TRBJ2-2, with D possibly being TRBD1 or TRBD2 (5 bases each). V was shortened by 2 bases and J by 8 bases, with 15 bases between the two germline ends. Germline CDR1 reads LNHDA; CDR2 reads SQIVND (reference sequence). The CDR3 totals 15 residues. CDR3 nucleotide sequence: TGTGCCAGTAGTATATTGGGGACGGGTACTGGGGAGCTGTTTTTT. Its protein is CASSILGTGTGELFF.

The V and J genes are TRBV5-4 and TRBJ1-1; 7 nucleotides align to TRBD1. V lost 0 bases, J lost 10 bases, and 3 bases stayed unmatched. The germline gives CDR1 SGHNT, CDR2 YYREEE (reference sequence). CDR3 length: 12 residues. This CDR3 reads CASSLEGARAFF. CDR3 coding DNA: TGTGCCAGCAGCTTGGAGGGGGCCAGAGCTTTCTTT.

This clone came up once. The chain carries TRBV4-1 and TRBJ2-1; 12 positions match TRBD1. This CDR3 spans 16 amino acids. From germline, CDR1 is MGHRA and CDR2 YSYEKL. V lost 5 bases to trimming and J lost 7 bases; unmatched junction nucleotides: 9. The CDR3 sequence is CASSRVGDRGRNEQFF. As DNA, the CDR3 is TGCGCCAGCAGCAGGGTAGGGGACAGGGGGCGTAATGAGCAGTTCTTC.

The genes are TRBV6-1 and TRBJ2-3; weak D call: TRBD2 (7 bases). The germline V gene has CDR1 MNHNS and CDR2 SASEGT. V dropped 7 bases and J dropped 2 bases, with 10 bases sitting between them. This CDR3 comprises 13 residues. CDR3 residues: CASTAGATDTQYF. CDR3 nucleotide sequence: TGTGCCAGCACGGCGGGGGCCACAGATACGCAGTATTTT.

The V and J genes are TRBV28 and TRBJ2-1; D gene unclear. The germline V gene has CDR1 MDHEN and CDR2 SYDVKM. The CDR3 runs to 16 residues. V lost 5 bases, J lost 6 bases, and 20 bases lay in between. This CDR3 reads CASSSLPGRQVNEQFF. The CDR3 nucleotides are TGTGCCAGCAGTAGTTTACCCGGACGCCAAGTCAATGAGCAGTTCTTC.

The CDR3 nucleotides read TGTGCCAGCAGCTTATCCAGGGGACGGACTAGCGGGGTCAATGAGCAGTTCTTC. Residues: CASSLSRGRTSGVNEQFF. This sequence joins TRBV7-9 and TRBJ2-1; TRBD2 aligns across 12 bases. The V segment lost 2 bases and the J segment 6 bases; nucleotides outside the gene matches: 11. The CDR3 covers 18 residues. Per germline, CDR1 SEHNR and CDR2 FQNEAQ (reference sequence).

This clone was observed once. This rearrangement joins TRBV6-1 to TRBJ1-1, with D perhaps TRBD1 (5 bases). The germline gives CDR1 MNHNS, CDR2 SASEGT. The germline V and J ends were trimmed by 7 bases and 0 bases, with 9 bases remaining between them. This CDR3 spans 13 amino acids. The CDR3 protein is CASIRQLNTEAFF. CDR3 DNA: TGTGCCAGCATCAGACAGTTGAACACTGAAGCTTTCTTT.

V is TRBV6-6 and J is TRBJ2-7; D uncertain. Trimming removed 4 bases at V and 4 bases at J, with 8 bases between. The CDR3 sequence is 12 residues long. Germline CDR1 reads MNHNY; CDR2 reads SVGAGI (reference sequence). Written as DNA, the CDR3 is TGTGCCAGCAGTTCGGTGGGTTACGAGCAGTACTTC. It specifies CASSSVGYEQYF.